This T cell receptor beta chain was captured in a study of low-dose radiotherapy and immunotherapy resistance in tumors. This clonotype was found many times. Primers used for first-strand cDNA, a TRAV- and TRBV-specific set, covered both alpha and beta chains. For amplifying TCRs, the PCR ran for about 22 cycles with Phusion, which was used together with a constant-region primer and the adapter on the V primers. TCRdb used MiXCR to reprocess the reads, holding one entry per CDR3 protein. The sample lists 100,000 or so distinct CDR3 sequences, just under 9.5% seen once, with roughly 1% in the top ten. Sample time point: before trial treatment. The source was PBMCs, collected before treatment. The origin of this receptor is a male donor with prostate cancer.

DNA for the CDR3: TGTGCCAGCAGTAAGTCTGGACTAGCGAGCTACGAGCAGTACTTC. It yields the protein CASSKSGLASYEQYF. The rearrangement uses TRBV6-2 or TRBV6-3 and TRBJ2-7, with TRBD2 identical over 9 bases. Germline CDR1 reads MNHEY; CDR2 reads SVGEGT. The J segment lost 3 bases and the V segment lost 5 bases, leaving 8 bases of the junction unmatched. CDR3 length equals 15 residues.